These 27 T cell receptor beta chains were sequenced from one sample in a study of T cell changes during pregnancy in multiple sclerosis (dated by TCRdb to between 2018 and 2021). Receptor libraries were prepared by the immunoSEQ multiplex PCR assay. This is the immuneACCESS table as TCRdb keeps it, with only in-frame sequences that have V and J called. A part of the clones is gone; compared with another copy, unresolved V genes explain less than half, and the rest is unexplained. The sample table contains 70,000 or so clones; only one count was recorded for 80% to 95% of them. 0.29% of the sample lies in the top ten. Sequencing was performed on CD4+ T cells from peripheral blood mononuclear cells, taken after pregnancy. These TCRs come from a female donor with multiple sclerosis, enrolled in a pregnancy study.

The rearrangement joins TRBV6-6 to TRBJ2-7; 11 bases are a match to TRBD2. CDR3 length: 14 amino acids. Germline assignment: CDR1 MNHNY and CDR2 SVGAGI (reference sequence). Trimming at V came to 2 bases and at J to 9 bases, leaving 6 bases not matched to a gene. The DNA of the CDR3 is TGTGCCAGCAGTTACGTAGCGGGAGGGCCAGGGCAGTACTTC. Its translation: CASSYVAGGPGQYF.

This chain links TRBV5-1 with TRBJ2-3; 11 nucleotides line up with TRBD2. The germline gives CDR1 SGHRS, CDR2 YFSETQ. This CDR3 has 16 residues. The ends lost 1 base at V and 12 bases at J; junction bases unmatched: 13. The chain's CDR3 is CASSLTLLAGEQYQYF. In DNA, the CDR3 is TGCGCCAGCAGCTTGACCCTACTAGCGGGGGAGCAATACCAGTATTTT.

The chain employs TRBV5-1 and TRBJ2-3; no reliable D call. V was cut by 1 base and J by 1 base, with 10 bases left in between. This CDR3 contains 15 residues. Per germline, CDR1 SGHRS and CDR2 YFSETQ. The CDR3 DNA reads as TGCGCCAGCAGCTTGTCAGCGCGACGCACAGATACGCAGTATTTT. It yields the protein CASSLSARRTDTQYF.

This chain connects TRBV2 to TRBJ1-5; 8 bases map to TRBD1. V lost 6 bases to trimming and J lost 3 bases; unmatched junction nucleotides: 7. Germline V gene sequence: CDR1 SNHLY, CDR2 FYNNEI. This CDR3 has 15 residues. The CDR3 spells CASRPRTGPNQPQHF. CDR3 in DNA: TGTGCCAGCAGGCCCAGGACAGGGCCCAATCAGCCCCAGCATTTT.

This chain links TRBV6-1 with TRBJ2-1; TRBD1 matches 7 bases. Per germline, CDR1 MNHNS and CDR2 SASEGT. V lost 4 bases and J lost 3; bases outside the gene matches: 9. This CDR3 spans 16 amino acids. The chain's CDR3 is CASSALDRPDYNEQFF. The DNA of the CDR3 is TGTGCCAGCAGTGCCCTGGACAGGCCGGACTACAATGAGCAGTTCTTC.

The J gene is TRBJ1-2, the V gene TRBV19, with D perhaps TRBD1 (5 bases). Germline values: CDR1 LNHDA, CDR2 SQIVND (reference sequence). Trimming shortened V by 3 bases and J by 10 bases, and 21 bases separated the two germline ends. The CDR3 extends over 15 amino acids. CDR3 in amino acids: CASSILPIQASIYTF. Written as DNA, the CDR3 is TGTGCCAGTAGTATCCTCCCAATACAGGCGTCCATCTACACCTTC.

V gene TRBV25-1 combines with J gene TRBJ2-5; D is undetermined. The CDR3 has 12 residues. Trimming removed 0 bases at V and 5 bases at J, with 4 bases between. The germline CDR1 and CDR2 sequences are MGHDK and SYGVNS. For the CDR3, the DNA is TGTGCCAGCAGTGAATATATGGAGACCCAGTACTTC. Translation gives CASSEYMETQYF.

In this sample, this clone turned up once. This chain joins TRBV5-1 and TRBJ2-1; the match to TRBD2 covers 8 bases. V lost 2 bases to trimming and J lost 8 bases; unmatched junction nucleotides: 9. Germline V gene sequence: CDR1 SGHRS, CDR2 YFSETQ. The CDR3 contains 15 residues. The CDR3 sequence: CASSFSSGPADEQFF. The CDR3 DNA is TGCGCCAGCAGCTTTTCTAGCGGGCCCGCCGATGAGCAGTTCTTC.

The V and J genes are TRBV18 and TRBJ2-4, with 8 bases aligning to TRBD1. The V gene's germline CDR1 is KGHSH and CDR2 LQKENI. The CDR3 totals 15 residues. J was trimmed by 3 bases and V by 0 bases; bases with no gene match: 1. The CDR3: CASSPPTGVKNIQYF. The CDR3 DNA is TGTGCCAGCTCACCACCGACAGGGGTCAAAAACATTCAGTACTTC.

CDR3 sequence (DNA): TGTGCCAGCAGTTTGGGAGCGGGAGGGTACAATGAGCAGTTCTTC. It is translated as CASSLGAGGYNEQFF. V and J are TRBV28 and TRBJ2-1; 10 nucleotides match TRBD2. The germline V gene has CDR1 MDHEN and CDR2 SYDVKM. The J segment lost 4 bases and the V segment lost 3 bases, leaving 3 bases of the junction unmatched. CDR3 length: 15 amino acids.

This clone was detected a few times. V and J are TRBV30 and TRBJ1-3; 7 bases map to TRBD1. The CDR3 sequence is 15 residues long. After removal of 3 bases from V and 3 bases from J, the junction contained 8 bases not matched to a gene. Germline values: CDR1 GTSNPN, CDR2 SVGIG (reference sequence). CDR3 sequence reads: CAWSETGVNGNTIYF. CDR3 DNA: TGTGCCTGGAGCGAAACAGGGGTGAATGGAAACACCATATATTTT.

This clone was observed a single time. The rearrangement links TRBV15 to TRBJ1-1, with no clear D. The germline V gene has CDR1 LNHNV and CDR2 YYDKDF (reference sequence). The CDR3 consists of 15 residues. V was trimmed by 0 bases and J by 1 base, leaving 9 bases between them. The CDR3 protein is CATSRDRGGNTEAFF. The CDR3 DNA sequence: TGTGCCACCAGCAGAGATCGTGGCGGGAACACTGAAGCTTTCTTT.

CDR3 DNA: TGTGCCATCCACCCGGCCGGGGGGAGGACTGAAGCTTTCTTT. It codes for CAIHPAGGRTEAFF. This chain links TRBV6-5 with TRBJ1-1, with D perhaps TRBD1 (5 bases). The CDR3 has 14 amino acids. Germline CDR1 reads MNHEY; CDR2 reads SVGAGI. Trimming stripped 10 bases from V and 5 bases from J, with 20 bases between.

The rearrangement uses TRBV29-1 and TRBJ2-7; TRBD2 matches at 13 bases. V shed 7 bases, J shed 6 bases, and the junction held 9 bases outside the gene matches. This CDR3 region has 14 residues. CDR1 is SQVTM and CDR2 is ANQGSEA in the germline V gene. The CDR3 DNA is TGCAGCGGCCTACTAGCGGGGGGGCATGGCGAGCAGTACTTC. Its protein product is CSGLLAGGHGEQYF.

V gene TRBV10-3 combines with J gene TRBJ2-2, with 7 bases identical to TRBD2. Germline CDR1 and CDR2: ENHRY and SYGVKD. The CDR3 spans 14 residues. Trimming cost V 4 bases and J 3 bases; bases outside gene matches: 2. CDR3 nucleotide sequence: TGTGCCATCAGTGCCCTAGCGGACACCGGGGAGCTGTTTTTT. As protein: CAISALADTGELFF.

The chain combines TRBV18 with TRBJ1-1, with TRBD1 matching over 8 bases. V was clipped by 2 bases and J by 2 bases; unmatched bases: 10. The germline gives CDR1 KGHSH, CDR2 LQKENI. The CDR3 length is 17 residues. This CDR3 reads CASSPSSGGASNTEAFF. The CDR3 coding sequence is TGTGCCAGCTCACCAAGTTCAGGGGGCGCTTCCAACACTGAAGCTTTCTTT.

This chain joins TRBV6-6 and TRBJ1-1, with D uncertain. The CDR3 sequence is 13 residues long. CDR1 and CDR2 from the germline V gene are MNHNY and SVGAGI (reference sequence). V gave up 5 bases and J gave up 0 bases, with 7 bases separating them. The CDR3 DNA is TGTGCCAGCAGTACTTTTATGAACACTGAAGCTTTCTTT. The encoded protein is CASSTFMNTEAFF.

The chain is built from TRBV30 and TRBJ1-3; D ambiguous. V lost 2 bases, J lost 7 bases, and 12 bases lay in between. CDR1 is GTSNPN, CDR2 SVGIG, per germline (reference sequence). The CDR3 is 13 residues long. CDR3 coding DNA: TGTGCCTGGAGTCTTTCTTACAGCAACACCATATATTTT. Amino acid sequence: CAWSLSYSNTIYF.

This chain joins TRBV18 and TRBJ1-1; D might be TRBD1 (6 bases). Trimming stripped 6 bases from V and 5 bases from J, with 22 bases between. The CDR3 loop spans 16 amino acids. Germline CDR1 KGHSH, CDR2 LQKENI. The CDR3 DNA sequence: TGTGCCAGCTCGTCACCGGTAACAGGGTATTATACTGAAGCTTTCTTT. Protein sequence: CASSSPVTGYYTEAFF. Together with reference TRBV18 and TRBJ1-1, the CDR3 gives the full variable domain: NAGVMQNPRHLVRRRGQEARLRCSPMKGHSHVYWYRQLPEEGLKFMVYLQKENIIDESGMPKERFSAEFPKEGPSILRIQQVVRGDSAAYFCASSSPVTGYYTEAFFGQGTRLTVV.

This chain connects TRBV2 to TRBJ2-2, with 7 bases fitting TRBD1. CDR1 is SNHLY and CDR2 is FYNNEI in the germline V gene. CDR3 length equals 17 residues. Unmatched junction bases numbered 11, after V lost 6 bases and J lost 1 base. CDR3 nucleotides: TGTGCCAGCAGGAGGATCGGGGCAGGGGGGAACACCGGGGAGCTGTTTTTT. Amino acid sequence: CASRRIGAGGNTGELFF.

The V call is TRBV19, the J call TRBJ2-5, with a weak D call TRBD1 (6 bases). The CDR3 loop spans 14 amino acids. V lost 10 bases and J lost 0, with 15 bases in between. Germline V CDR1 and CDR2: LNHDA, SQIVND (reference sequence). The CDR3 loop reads CATTVTGNQETQYF. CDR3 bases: TGTGCCACGACCGTGACAGGAAACCAAGAGACCCAGTACTTC.

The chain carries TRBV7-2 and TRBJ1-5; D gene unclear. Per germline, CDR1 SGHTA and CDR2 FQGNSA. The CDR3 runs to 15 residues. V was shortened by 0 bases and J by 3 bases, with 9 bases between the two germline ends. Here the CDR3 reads CASSLARDNNQPQHF. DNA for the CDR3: TGTGCCAGCAGCTTAGCGCGAGACAACAATCAGCCCCAGCATTTT.

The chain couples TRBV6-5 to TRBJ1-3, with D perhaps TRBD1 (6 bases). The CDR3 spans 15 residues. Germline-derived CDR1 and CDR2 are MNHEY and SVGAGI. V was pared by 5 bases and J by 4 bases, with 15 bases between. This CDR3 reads CASSLQGGGGNTIYF. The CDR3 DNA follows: TGTGCCAGCAGTCTCCAGGGAGGGGGAGGAAACACCATATATTTT.

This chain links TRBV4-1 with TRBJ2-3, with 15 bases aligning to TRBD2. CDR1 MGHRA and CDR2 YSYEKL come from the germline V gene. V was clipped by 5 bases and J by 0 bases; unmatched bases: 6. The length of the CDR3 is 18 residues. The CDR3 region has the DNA TGCGCCAGCAGCAAGGGGACTAGCGGGAGGAGGAGCACAGATACGCAGTATTTT. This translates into CASSKGTSGRRSTDTQYF.

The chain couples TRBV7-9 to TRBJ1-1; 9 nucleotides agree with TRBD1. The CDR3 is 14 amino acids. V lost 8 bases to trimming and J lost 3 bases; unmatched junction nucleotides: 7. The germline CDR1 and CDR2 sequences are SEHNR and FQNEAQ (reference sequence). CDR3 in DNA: TGTGCCAGCGCTAGACAGGGGGGAGACACTGAAGCTTTCTTT. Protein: CASARQGGDTEAFF.

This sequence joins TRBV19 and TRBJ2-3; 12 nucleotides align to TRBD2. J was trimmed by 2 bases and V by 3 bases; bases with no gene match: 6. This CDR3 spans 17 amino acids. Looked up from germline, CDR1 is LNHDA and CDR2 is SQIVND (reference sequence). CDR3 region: CASSIGLAGTTTDTQYF. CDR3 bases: TGTGCCAGTAGTATCGGACTAGCGGGGACTACCACAGATACGCAGTATTTT.

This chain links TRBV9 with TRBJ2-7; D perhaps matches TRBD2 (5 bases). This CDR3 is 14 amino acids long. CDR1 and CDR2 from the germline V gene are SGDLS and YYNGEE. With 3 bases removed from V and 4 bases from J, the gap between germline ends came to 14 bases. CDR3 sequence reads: CASSAGWAEYEQYF. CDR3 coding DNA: TGTGCCAGCAGCGCGGGGTGGGCAGAGTACGAGCAGTACTTC.